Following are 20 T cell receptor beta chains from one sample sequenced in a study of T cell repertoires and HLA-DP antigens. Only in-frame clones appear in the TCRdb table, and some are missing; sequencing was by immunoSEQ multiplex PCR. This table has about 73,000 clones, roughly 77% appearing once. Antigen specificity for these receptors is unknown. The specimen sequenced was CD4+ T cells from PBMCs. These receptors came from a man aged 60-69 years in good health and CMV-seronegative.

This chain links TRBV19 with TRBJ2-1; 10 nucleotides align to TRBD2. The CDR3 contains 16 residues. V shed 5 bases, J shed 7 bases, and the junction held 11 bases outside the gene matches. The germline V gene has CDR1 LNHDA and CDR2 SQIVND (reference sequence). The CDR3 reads CASSFRWTSGRNEQFF. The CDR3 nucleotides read TGTGCCAGTAGTTTTAGGTGGACTAGCGGCCGGAATGAGCAGTTCTTC. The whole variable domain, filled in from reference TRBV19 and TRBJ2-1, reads DGGITQSPKYLFRKEGQNVTLSCEQNLNHDAMYWYRQDPGQGLRLIYYSQIVNDFQKGDIAEGYSVSREKKESFPLTVTSAQKNPTAFYLCASSFRWTSGRNEQFFGPGTRLTVL.

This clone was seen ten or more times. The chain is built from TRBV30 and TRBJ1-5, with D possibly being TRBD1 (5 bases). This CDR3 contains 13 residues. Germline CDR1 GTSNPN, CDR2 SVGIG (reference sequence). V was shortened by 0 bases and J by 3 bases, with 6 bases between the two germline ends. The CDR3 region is CAWSVQVNQPQHF. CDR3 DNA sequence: TGTGCCTGGAGTGTACAGGTCAATCAGCCCCAGCATTTT.

The CDR3 here is CAWTQAGGLDEQYF. CDR3 DNA sequence: TGTGCCTGGACCCAAGCGGGGGGGCTGGACGAGCAGTACTTC. V usage is TRBV30 and J usage is TRBJ2-7; 10 bases agree with TRBD2. V gave up 4 bases and J gave up 5 bases; unmatched junction bases: 8. Germline CDR1 is GTSNPN and CDR2 is SVGIG (reference sequence). The length of the CDR3 is 14 residues. Variable domain in full (rest from reference TRBV30 and TRBJ2-7): SQTIHQWPATLVQPVGSPLSLECTVEGTSNPNLYWYRQAAGRGLQLLFYSVGIGQISSEVPQNLSASRPQDRQFILSSKKLLLSDSGFYLCAWTQAGGLDEQYFGPGTRLTVT.

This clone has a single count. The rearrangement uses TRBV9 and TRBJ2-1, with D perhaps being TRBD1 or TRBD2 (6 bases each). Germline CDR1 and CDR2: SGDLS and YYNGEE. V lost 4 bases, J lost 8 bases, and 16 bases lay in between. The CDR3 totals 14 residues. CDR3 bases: TGTGCCAGCAGCACCCTAGGGGGGACGGATGAGCAGTTCTTC. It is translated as CASSTLGGTDEQFF.

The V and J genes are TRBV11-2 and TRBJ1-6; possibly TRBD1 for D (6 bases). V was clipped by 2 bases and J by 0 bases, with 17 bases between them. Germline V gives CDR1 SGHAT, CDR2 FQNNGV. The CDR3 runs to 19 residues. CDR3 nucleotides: TGTGCCAGCAGCTTAATGGGGGGGGGCCCAAGCTCCTATAATTCACCCCTCCACTTT. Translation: CASSLMGGGPSSYNSPLHF.

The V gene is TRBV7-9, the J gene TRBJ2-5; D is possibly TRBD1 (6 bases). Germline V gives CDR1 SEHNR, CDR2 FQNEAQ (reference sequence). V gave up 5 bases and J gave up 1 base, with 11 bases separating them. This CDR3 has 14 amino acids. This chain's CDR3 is CASSLGGIQETQYF. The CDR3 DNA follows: TGTGCCAGCAGCCTAGGGGGAATCCAAGAGACCCAGTACTTC.

Here the CDR3 DNA reads TGTGCCAGCAGCTTAGCCGCGACAGGGGGCCGCTCTGGAAACACCATATATTTT. It translates to CASSLAATGGRSGNTIYF. The V gene is TRBV7-2, the J gene TRBJ1-3; TRBD1 matches 10 bases. Germline CDR1 SGHTA, CDR2 FQGNSA. V shed 0 bases, J shed 0 bases, and the junction held 5 bases outside the gene matches. This CDR3 is built from 18 residues.

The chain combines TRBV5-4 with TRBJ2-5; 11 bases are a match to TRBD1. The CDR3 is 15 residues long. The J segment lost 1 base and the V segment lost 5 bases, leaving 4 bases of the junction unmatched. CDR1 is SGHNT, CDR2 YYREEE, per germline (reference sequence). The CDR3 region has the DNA TGTGCCAGCAGGGCCGGGACAGGGGGCCAAGAGACCCAGTACTTC. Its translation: CASRAGTGGQETQYF.

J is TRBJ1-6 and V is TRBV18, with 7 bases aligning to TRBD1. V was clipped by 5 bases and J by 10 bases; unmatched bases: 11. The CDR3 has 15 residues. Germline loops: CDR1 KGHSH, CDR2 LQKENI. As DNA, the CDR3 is TGTGCCAGCTCAAGCTTTACAGGGGAAGGGTCACCCCTCCACTTT. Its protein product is CASSSFTGEGSPLHF.

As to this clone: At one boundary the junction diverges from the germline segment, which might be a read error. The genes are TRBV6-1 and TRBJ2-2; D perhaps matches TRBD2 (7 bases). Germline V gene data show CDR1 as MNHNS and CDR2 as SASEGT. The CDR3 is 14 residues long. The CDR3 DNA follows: TGTGCCAGCAGGGGGGGGGCGAACGCCGGGGAGCTGTTTTTT. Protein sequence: CASRGGANAGELFF.

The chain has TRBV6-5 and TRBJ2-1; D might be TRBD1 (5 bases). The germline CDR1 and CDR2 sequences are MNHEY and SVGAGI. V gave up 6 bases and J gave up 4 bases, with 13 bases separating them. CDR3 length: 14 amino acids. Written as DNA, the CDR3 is TGTGCCAGCAGCCCCCTGACAGAGTACAATGAGCAGTTCTTC. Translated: CASSPLTEYNEQFF.

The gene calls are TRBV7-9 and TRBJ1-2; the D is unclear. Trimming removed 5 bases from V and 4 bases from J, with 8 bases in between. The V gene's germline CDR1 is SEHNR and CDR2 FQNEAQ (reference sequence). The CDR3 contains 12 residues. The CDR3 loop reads CASSPDSYGYTF. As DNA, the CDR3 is TGTGCCAGCAGCCCAGACTCCTATGGCTACACCTTC.

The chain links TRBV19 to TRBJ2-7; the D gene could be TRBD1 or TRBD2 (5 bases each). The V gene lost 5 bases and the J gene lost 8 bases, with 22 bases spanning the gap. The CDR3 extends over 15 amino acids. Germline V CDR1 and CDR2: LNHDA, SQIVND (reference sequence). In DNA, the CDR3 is TGTGCCAGTAGTGACCGAGGGGAACCCTACGAGAAGCAGTACTTC. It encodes CASSDRGEPYEKQYF.

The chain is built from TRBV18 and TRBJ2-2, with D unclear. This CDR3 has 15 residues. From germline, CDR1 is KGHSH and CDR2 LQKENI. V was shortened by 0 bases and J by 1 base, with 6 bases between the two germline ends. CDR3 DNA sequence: TGTGCCAGCTCACCACCCCCCTTGAACACCGGGGAGCTGTTTTTT. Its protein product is CASSPPPLNTGELFF. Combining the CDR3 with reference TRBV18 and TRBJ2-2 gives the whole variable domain NAGVMQNPRHLVRRRGQEARLRCSPMKGHSHVYWYRQLPEEGLKFMVYLQKENIIDESGMPKERFSAEFPKEGPSILRIQQVVRGDSAAYFCASSPPPLNTGELFFGEGSRLTVL.

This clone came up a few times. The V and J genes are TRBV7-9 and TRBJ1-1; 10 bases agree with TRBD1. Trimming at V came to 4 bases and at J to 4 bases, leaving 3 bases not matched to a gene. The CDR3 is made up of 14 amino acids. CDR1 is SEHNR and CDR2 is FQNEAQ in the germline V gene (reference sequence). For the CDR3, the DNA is TGTGCCAGCAGCTGGGGACAGGGGATCACTGAAGCTTTCTTT. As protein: CASSWGQGITEAFF.

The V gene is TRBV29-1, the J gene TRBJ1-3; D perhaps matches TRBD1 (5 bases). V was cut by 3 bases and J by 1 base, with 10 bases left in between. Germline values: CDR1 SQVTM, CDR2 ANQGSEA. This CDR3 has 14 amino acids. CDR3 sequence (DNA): TGCAGCGTTGAGCCCGGGGGTTCTGGAAACACCATATATTTT. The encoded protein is CSVEPGGSGNTIYF.

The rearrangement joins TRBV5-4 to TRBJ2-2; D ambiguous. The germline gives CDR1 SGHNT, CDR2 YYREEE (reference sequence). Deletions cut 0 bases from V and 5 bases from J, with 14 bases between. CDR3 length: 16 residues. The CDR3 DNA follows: TGTGCCAGCAGCTTGGCTGCCGCGACTTCAACCGGGGAGCTGTTTTTT. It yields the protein CASSLAAATSTGELFF.

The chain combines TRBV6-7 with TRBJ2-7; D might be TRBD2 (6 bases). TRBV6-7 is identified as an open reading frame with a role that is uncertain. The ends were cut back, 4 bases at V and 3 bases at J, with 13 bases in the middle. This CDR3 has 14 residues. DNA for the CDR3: TGTGCCAGCAGTTCGCCGGGACTTTACTACGAGCAGTACGTC. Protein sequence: CASSSPGLYYEQYV.

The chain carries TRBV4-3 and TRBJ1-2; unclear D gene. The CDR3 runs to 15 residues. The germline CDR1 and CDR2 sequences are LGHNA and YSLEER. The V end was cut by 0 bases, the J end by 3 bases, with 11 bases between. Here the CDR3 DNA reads TGCGCCAGCAGCCAAGAGGCAGGTCGCGACTATGGCTACACCTTC. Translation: CASSQEAGRDYGYTF.

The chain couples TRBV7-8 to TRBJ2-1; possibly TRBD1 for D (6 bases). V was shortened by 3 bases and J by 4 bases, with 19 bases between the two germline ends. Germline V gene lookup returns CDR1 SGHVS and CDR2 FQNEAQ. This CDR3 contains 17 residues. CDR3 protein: CASSFNLGAGLYNEQFF. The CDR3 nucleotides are TGTGCCAGCAGCTTTAACCTGGGGGCGGGCCTATACAATGAGCAGTTCTTC.